This TCR beta chain is drawn from a study of Ad26.COV2.S vaccination and SARS-CoV-2 variants (dated by TCRdb to 2020 to 2023). A note on the overall study: Vaccine-arm donors came from COV1001, a multicentre, randomized, double-blind, placebo-controlled phase I-IIa trial of Ad26.COV2.S in healthy adults. Ad26.COV2.S was administered intramuscularly at 5 x 10^10 or 1 x 10^11 viral particles, either as a single shot or as two shots given 56 days apart. TCRbeta repertoire sequencing served as the tool for gauging how specific and how broad the SARS-CoV-2-reactive T cell receptors were following Ad26.COV2.S vaccination. A total of 32 samples were included in the TCR-sequenced set, comprising 19 Ad26.COV2.S vaccine recipients, 5 placebo recipients and 8 SARS-CoV-2 convalescent individuals. Trial participants were randomized into five groups of five: low-dose or high-dose Ad26.COV2.S given once or twice, or placebo on both occasions. Investigators did not know the trial group allocation while performing experiments and assessing outcomes.

General study outcomes and caveats: After vaccination, spike-specific CD8+ and CD4+ T cell responses were reported to show substantial breadth. The study was not powered to compare responses between vaccine doses or regimens. Comparable non-spike TCR breadth was observed between vaccine and placebo recipients, consistent with only spike being contained in the vaccine. Higher spike-specific TCR breadth was observed in Ad26.COV2.S recipients than in placebo recipients (P = 0.0014). The authors noted that the TCR breadth and depth analyses may have underestimated total T cell responses.

The immunoSEQ Assay was used to sequence TCRbeta CDR3 regions. After extraction, genomic DNA underwent amplification by bias-controlled multiplex PCR, followed by high-throughput sequencing. Per the authors' processing: Collapsing and filtering of sequences were performed to quantify the absolute abundance of each unique TCRbeta CDR3 region. Usable DNA was measured by amplifying reference genes present in all nucleated cells, and TCRbeta template counts were normalized to that usable DNA to estimate T cell fraction. Repertoire TCRs were annotated as SARS-CoV-2-specific by exact matching of V gene, CDR3 amino acid sequence and J gene to a known reactive TCR set. The reference SARS-CoV-2 TCR set was obtained from MIRA and was filtered for enrichment in COVID-19-positive ImmuneCODE repertoires, whereby public or cross-reactive TCRs were removed. Based on the MIRA antigens, annotated TCRs were further analysed at the level of specific ORF or position within ORF. Breadth was defined as annotated unique rearrangements over total unique productive rearrangements; depth was the summed frequency of those rearrangements. Two-sided Wilcoxon rank-sum tests were applied when comparing TCR breadth between groups. What TCRdb holds here is the immuneACCESS table cut down to in-frame rearrangements. Part of the clones is not present; checked against another copy, under half of the missing clones reflect an unresolved V gene, and the others are unexplained. From that table come the V and J calls and clone size; the DNA was used to work out D and trimming. The sample table lists some 250,000 clones, roughly 90% of them with a count of one. Roughly a tenth of the sample is in the top ten clones.

As encoded in the germline V gene (reference sequence), CDR1 is MNHEY while CDR2 is SMNVEV. Clipping removes 9 bases from V and 5 bases from J, with 10 as the unmatched junction base count. The CDR3 spans 13 residues, from the cysteine through the phenylalanine. Left in the record is the CDR3 DNA by itself, 39 bases read in frame from the first base. Concerning this clone: Its antigen has not been determined. No base quality information exists; no much larger clone differs at one position.

The treatment or condition label, as the study defines it: roughly 20 received Ad26.COV2.S at low or high dose, single or two shots; about 5 received placebo; per-sample allocation not given. For vaccine and placebo recipients, the sequenced repertoires came from samples collected on day 63 after the first injection. In Cohort 1b, more than 20 adults aged 18-55 years were enrolled at a single site in Boston, USA, between 29 July and 7 August 2020. Ad26.COV2.S was a replication-incompetent adenovirus type 26 vector expressing a prefusion-stabilized SARS-CoV-2 spike protein from the original Wuhan strain.

The sequence derives from a person between 18 and 65 years old who received the Ad26.COV2.S COVID-19 vaccine or a placebo. Specimen: peripheral blood, collected in a trial of Ad26.COV2.S vaccine versus placebo. In this chain, TRBV27 is recombined with TRBJ2-7, and 7 bases in between align with TRBD1. The CDR3 region has the sequence CASHTTGSDEQYF. The DNA sequence is as follows: TGTGCCAGTCACACGACAGGGTCCGACGAGCAGTACTTC.